This TCR beta chain was sequenced during a study of human T cells and chemical hapten exposure. V lost 8 bases to trimming and J lost 3 bases, with 18 bases between them. This CDR3 has 15 residues. Germline CDR1 and CDR2: SEHNR and FQNEAQ (reference sequence). This clonotype was recorded at least ten times. The antigen is unknown. Findings and limits, study-wide: Patch test score rose with PT1 expanded TCR count, significant at thresholds 8, 16 and 32, not 4.

Attachment of unique molecular identifiers to individual cDNA molecules was performed in the library. TCRdb independently ran MiXCR on the RACE reads; one entry per CDR3 protein. Of a few hundred thousand distinct CDR3 sequences in the sample, around 5% were seen once. Indicated time point: pre-sensitization, week 0. Treatment meaning: therapeutic diphenylcyclopropenone sensitization with weekly scalp DPC. Sample donors consisted of patients with alopecia, aged 18 to 70 years, who were suitable for DPC. This receptor was taken from a woman aged 18 to 35 with alopecia areata. Some clones in this sample may be carry-over from other donors' samples. The source was whole blood, collected in connection with sensitization to the hapten diphenylcyclopropenone (DPC). The V gene is TRBV7-9, the J gene TRBJ2-3; D remains unclear. CDR3 sequence: CASALDGGPTDTQYF. DNA of the CDR3: TGTGCCAGCGCCTTGGACGGCGGCCCAACAGATACGCAGTATTTT.